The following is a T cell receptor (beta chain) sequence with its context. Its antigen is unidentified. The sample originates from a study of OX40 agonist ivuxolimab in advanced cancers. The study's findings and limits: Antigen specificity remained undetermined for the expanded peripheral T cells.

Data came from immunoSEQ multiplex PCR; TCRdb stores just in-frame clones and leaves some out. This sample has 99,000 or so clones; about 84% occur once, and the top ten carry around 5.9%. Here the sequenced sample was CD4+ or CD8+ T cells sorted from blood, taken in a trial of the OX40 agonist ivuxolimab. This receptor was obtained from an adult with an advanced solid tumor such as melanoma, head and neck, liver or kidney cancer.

The CDR3 reads CASSLAGTGTDTQYF. Written as DNA, the CDR3 is TGTGCCAGCAGCCTCGCCGGGACTGGCACAGATACGCAGTATTTT. The chain carries TRBV9 and TRBJ2-3; possible D gene TRBD2, 6 bases. Per germline, CDR1 SGDLS and CDR2 YYNGEE. This CDR3 region has 15 residues. V shed 4 bases and J shed 1 base, with 13 bases lying between them. Drawing the rest from reference TRBV9 and TRBJ2-3, the complete variable domain is DSGVTQTPKHLITATGQRVTLRCSPRSGDLSVYWYQQSLDQGLQFLIQYYNGEERAKGNILERFSAQQFPDLHSELNLSSLELGDSALYFCASSLAGTGTDTQYFGPGTRLTVL.